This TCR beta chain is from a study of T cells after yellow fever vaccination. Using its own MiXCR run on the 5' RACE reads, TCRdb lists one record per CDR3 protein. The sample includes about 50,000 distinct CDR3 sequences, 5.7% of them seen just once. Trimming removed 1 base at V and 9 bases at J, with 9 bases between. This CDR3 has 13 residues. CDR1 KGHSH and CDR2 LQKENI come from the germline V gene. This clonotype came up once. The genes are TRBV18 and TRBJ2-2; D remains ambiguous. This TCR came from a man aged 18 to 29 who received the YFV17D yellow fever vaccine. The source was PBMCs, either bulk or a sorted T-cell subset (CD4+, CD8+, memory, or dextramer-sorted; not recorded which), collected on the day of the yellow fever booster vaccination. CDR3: CASSPLPDRELFF. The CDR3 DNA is TGTGCCAGCTCACCACTTCCTGACAGGGAGCTGTTTTTT.